This TCR beta chain was sequenced during a study of cytomegalovirus exposure and HLA in healthy donors. Study results and limitations: The authors listed approximately 160 TCR beta chains as cytomegalovirus-associated. In vitro, three CMV-associated chains proved specific for CMV antigens.

Clones were read by immunoSEQ multiplex PCR, and TCRdb kept only the in-frame ones, dropping some. The repertoire holds some 68,000 clones, with around 97% as singletons. Remarks on this clone: The antigen remains undetermined.

This receptor was taken from a man between 18 and 35 years old in good health and CMV-seronegative. The sample was PBMCs.

The CDR3 loop reads CASSMNQGATNEKLFF. In DNA, the CDR3 is TGTGCCAGTAGTATGAACCAGGGGGCAACTAATGAAAAACTGTTTTTT. This chain uses TRBV19 with TRBJ1-4; 7 bases are a match to TRBD1. CDR3 length: 16 residues. Germline V gene sequence: CDR1 LNHDA, CDR2 SQIVND (reference sequence). V lost 3 bases to trimming and J lost 0 bases; unmatched junction nucleotides: 4.